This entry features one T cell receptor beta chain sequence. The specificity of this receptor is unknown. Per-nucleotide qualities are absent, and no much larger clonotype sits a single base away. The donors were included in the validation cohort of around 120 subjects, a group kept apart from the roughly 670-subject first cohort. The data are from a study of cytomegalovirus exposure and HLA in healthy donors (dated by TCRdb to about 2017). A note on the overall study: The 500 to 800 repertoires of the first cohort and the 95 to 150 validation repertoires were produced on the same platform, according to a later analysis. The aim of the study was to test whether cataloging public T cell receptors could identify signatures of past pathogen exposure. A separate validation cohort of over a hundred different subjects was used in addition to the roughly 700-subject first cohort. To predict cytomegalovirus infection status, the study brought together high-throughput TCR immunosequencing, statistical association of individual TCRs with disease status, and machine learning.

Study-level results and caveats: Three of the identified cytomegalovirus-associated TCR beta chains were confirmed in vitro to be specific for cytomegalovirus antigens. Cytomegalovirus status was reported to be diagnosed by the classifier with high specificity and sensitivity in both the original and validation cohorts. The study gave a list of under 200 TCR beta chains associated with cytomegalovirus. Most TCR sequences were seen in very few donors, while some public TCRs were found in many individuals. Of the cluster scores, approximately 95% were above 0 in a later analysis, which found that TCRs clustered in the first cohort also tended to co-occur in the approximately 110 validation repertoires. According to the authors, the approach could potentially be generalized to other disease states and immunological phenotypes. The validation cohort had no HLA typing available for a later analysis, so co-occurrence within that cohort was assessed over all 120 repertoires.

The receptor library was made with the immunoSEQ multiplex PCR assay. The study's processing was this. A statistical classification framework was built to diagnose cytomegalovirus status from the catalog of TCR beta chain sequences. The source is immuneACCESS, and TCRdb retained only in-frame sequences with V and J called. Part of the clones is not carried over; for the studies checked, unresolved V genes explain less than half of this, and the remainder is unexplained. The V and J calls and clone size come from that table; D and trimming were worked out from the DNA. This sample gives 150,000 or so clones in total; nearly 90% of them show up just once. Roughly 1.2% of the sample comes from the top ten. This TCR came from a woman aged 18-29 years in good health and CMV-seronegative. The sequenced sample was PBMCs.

The bases are TGCGCCAGCACCGAAGGGGGGGTGGACAATGAGCAGTTCTTC. Its amino acids are CASTEGGVDNEQFF. The chain joins TRBV10-1 to TRBJ2-1; a tentative D match to TRBD2 spans 7 bases. Reading the germline V gene (reference sequence) gives CDR1 WNHNN and CDR2 SYGVQD. The CDR3 numbers 14 residues from cysteine through phenylalanine. Of the read, only the CDR3 DNA is kept; its 42 bases are in frame from base 1. Deletion took 7 bases off V and 5 bases off J, with a span of 15 bases between the germline ends.